This T cell receptor (beta chain) emerged from a study of T cells in Graves' hyperthyroidism and ophthalmopathy. At least ten counts were recorded for this clonotype. What it binds is unknown. The source material, RNA transcripts, was used to amplify TCR beta CDR3 regions. RT-PCR in the first round (using the HTBI primer set) targeted the TCR CDR3. Via MiXCR, TCRdb re-called the multiplex PCR reads, giving one row per CDR3 protein. The sample records about 270,000 distinct CDR3 sequences, over 20% being singletons. Study-level results: The model foresaw ophthalmopathy a median around seven months prior to onset. A model of 13 V-J features distinguished ophthalmopathy from stable hyperthyroidism.

The source material was blood. The sequence came from a man aged 25 to 40 with Graves' ophthalmopathy.

In DNA, the CDR3 is TGCAGTGCTGCCGACACTTGGGCAAAAAATCAGCCCCAGCATTTT. It is translated as CSAADTWAKNQPQHF. This rearrangement joins TRBV20-1 to TRBJ1-5; no firm D call. The CDR3 has 15 residues. Germline CDR1 is DFQATT and CDR2 is SNEGSKA (reference sequence). Trimming removed 5 bases at V and 4 bases at J, with 18 bases between.